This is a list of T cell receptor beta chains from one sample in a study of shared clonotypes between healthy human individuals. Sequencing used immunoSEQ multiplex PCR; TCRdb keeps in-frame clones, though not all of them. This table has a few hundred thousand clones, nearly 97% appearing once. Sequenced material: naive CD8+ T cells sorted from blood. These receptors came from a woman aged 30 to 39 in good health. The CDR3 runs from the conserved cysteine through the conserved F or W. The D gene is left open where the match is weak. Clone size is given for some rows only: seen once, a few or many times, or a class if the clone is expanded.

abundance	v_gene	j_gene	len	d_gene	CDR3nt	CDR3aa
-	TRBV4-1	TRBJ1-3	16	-	TGCGCCAGCAGCCAAGTTGGAGGGCGGCCTGGAAACACCATATATTTT	CASSQVGGRPGNTIYF
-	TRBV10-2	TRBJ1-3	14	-	TGCGCCAGCAGTGGGGGCAGCTCTGGAAACACCATATATTTT	CASSGGSSGNTIYF
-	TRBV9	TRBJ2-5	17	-	TGTGCCAGCAGCGCCGGCCGCGTTCAGGGGTTTAAGGAGACCCAGTACTTC	CASSAGRVQGFKETQYF
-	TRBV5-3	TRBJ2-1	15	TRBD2	TGTGCCAGAAGTTCCTGGACTAGCGGTTACAATGAGCAGTTCTTC	CARSSWTSGYNEQFF
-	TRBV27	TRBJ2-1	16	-	TGTGCCAGCAGTTTATTACGGCAGGGGATCTACAATGAGCAGTTCTTC	CASSLLRQGIYNEQFF
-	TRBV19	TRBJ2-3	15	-	TGTGCCAGTAGGTACATTGGAAGTAGCACAGATACGCAGTATTTT	CASRYIGSSTDTQYF
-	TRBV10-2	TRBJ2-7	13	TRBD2	TGCGCCAGTTATAGCGGGAGAGGGTACGAGCAGTACTTC	CASYSGRGYEQYF
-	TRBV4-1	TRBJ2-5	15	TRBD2	TGCGCCTCAAGAGAGCGGGAGGGAATCTGGGAGACCCAGTACTTC	CASREREGIWETQYF
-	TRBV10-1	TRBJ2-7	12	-	TGCGCCAGCAGTGAAAGCAGCTACGAGCAGTACTTC	CASSESSYEQYF
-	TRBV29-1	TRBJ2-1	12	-	TGCAGCGTAATAGCGACCTACAATGAGCAGTTCTTC	CSVIATYNEQFF
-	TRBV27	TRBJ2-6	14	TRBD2	TGTGCCAGTAACGCGGGGGCTGGGGCCAACGTCCTGACTTTC	CASNAGAGANVLTF
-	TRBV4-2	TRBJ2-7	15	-	TGTGCCAGCAGCCAAGAATCCGGGGGGCTATACGAGCAGTACTTC	CASSQESGGLYEQYF
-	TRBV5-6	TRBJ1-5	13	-	TGTGCCAGCAGCTTGGGTGGGACACAGCCCCAGCATTTT	CASSLGGTQPQHF
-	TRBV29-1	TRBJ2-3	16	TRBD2	TGCAGCGTTGAGGGGACTAGCGGGGGGAACACAGATACGCAGTATTTT	CSVEGTSGGNTDTQYF
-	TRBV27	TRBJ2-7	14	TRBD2	TGTGCCAGCAGTTTAACGCGGGAGGCCTACGAGCAGTACTTC	CASSLTREAYEQYF
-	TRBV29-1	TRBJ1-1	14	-	TGCAGCGCCGATCTCGGGACAATGAACACTGAAGCTTTCTTT	CSADLGTMNTEAFF
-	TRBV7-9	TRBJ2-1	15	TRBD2	TGTGCCAGCAGTCAGGGGACTAGCGACTACAATGAGCAGTTCTTC	CASSQGTSDYNEQFF
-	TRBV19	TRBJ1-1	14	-	TGTGCCAGTAGGTGGGGCATGGGAAACACTGAAGCTTTCTTT	CASRWGMGNTEAFF
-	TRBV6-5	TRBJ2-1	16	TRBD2	TGTGCCAGCAGTTACTCGACAGCGGGAGGTCCATTCGAGCAGTTCTTC	CASSYSTAGGPFEQFF
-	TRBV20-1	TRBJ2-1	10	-	TGCAGTGCTAGGGACAATGAGCAGTTCTTC	CSARDNEQFF
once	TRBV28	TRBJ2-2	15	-	TGTGCCAGCAGCGACAGCGAATCGAACACCGGGGAGCTGTTTTTT	CASSDSESNTGELFF
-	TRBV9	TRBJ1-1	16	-	TGTGCCAGCAGCCCTTGGGGCCGGGGGGCGAACACTGAAGCTTTCTTT	CASSPWGRGANTEAFF
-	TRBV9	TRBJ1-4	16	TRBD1	TGTGCCAGCAGCGCAACTGGACAGGGTGGTTACGAAAAACTGTTTTTT	CASSATGQGGYEKLFF
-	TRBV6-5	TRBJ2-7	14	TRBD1	TGTGCCAGCAGTAACGGACAGGGTGGGAACGAGCAGTACTTC	CASSNGQGGNEQYF
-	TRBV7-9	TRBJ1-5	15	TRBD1	TGTGCCAGCAGCTTTGGCGGACAGGGAAATCAGCCCCAGCATTTT	CASSFGGQGNQPQHF
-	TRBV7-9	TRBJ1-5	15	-	TGTGCCAGCAGCGGCCTCGGGGCCGGCGGGCAGCCCCAGCATTTT	CASSGLGAGGQPQHF
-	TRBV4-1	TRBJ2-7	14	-	TGCGCCAGCAGCCAAGGTCAGGGTCTGACCGAGCAGTACTTC	CASSQGQGLTEQYF
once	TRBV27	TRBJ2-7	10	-	TGTGCCAGCGGAATTTACGAGCAGTACTTC	CASGIYEQYF
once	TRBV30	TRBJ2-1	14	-	TGTGCCTGGAGGGGCAGGGGCTCCTACAATGAGCAGTTCTTC	CAWRGRGSYNEQFF
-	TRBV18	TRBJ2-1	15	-	TGTGCCAGCTCACCCTCGGGAGACACCTACAATGAGCAGTTCTTC	CASSPSGDTYNEQFF
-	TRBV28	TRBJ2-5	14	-	TGTGCCAGCAGTTTTTTTGGCAGGGGAGAGACCCAGTACTTC	CASSFFGRGETQYF
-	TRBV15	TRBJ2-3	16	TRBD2	TGTGCCACCAGCGATCCCCGGCGGGAGAGGACAGATACGCAGTATTTT	CATSDPRRERTDTQYF
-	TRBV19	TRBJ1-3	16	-	TGTGCCAGTAGTATAGGAGGCGGGAGATTTGGAAACACCATATATTTT	CASSIGGGRFGNTIYF
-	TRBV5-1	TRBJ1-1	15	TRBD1	TGCGCCAGCAGCTGGACAGGGATTGGGAACACTGAAGCTTTCTTT	CASSWTGIGNTEAFF
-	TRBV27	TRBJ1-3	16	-	TGTGCCAGCAGTTTGGATGGGGCCTTCTCTGGAAACACCATATATTTT	CASSLDGAFSGNTIYF
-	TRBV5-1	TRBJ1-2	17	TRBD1	TGCGCCAGCAGCCCCCGGACAGGGGGCTACGGGTTTAATGGCTACACCTTC	CASSPRTGGYGFNGYTF
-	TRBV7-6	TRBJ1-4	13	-	TGTGCCAGCAGCTTAGACCTAGGGGAAAAACTGTTTTTT	CASSLDLGEKLFF